Listed below are T cell receptor beta chains from one sample, sequenced in a study of T cell responses to AZD1222 COVID-19 vaccine. Using immunoSEQ multiplex PCR, the repertoire was profiled, and TCRdb retains in-frame clones only, with some absent. This sample has 90,000 to 130,000 clones, with about 94% found just once. The sequenced sample was peripheral blood, obtained 28 days after the second AZD1222 dose. Receptors originate from an adult who received the AZD1222 COVID-19 vaccine. CDR3s leave out the opening cysteine and the closing phenylalanine or tryptophan. Each record gives: clone size, V gene, J gene, CDR3 protein. For some rows the clone size is stated as once, few or many, or as a class when expanded; others skip it.

.	TRBV10-3	TRBJ1-2	AITRTGTNYGYT
.	TRBV6-1	TRBJ1-2	ASSETWGQGGYT
.	TRBV3-1/TRBV3-2	TRBJ2-6	ASSPRQGGGSGANVLT
.	TRBV2	TRBJ2-1	ASRDLSSYNEQF
.	TRBV11-2	TRBJ1-2	ASSKLRTANYGYT
.	TRBV2	TRBJ2-3	ASKPNRGYTQY
.	TRBV14	TRBJ1-1	ASSQVTDRSEAF
.	TRBV12-1	TRBJ2-3	APTPVAGGRGHTQY
.	TRBV5-1	TRBJ2-2	ASSLDVLNTGELF
.	TRBV23-1	TRBJ1-2	ASSQSHTNYGYT
.	TRBV14	TRBJ1-3	ASSFGQSSGNTIY
.	TRBV7-8	TRBJ2-5	ASSLRRQVETQY
.	TRBV29-1	TRBJ1-5	SVVEPFFNQPQH
once	TRBV10-3	TRBJ1-3	AISEFGGESSGNTIY
.	TRBV5-1	TRBJ2-1	ASSLWAVNEQF
.	TRBV11-3	TRBJ2-7	ASSLGHSSGQY
.	TRBV3-1/TRBV3-2	TRBJ1-3	ASSPSRNAGNTIY
.	TRBV7-9	TRBJ2-1	ASSLAPSGHNEQF
once	TRBV19	TRBJ2-7	ASSPRRDSLSYEQY
.	TRBV19	TRBJ2-5	ASTTGQGARETQY
once	TRBV4-2	TRBJ2-1	ASRTSGEQF
.	TRBV4-1	TRBJ1-1	ASSQGSREAF
.	TRBV30	TRBJ1-1	AWSVGPRRTEAF
.	TRBV29-1	TRBJ1-2	SVGAPTDGYT
.	TRBV3-1/TRBV3-2	TRBJ2-2	ASSPGQINTGELF
once	TRBV5-6	TRBJ2-1	ASSLKFSGGVRDEQF
.	TRBV11-2	TRBJ1-4	ASSRAGYSEEKLF
.	TRBV14	TRBJ2-3	ASSQDPKRGDTDTQY
.	TRBV5-8	TRBJ2-2	ASSRGDRTGELF
.	TRBV30	TRBJ1-1	AWSASVEAF
.	TRBV4-1	TRBJ2-2	ASSPGLAAGELF
.	TRBV13	TRBJ1-2	ASSFALGQVGRGYT
.	TRBV9	TRBJ1-4	ASSAHQGEGEKLF
.	TRBV4-1	TRBJ2-5	ASSQDGTAQETQY
.	TRBV2	TRBJ2-3	ASNSGLARGDTQY
once	TRBV30	TRBJ2-3	AWSVLAGSTDTQY